These 11 T cell receptor beta chains share one sample of origin, sequenced in a study of blood T cell repertoires in COVID-19. Method: immunoSEQ multiplex PCR; TCRdb's copy keeps in-frame clones and lacks some. The sample includes under 200,000 clones, around nine tenths of them seen just once. Material: peripheral blood. The source of these receptors is a man in his 60s with COVID-19, enrolled during active disease.

This chain uses TRBV18 with TRBJ2-6; a weak D match, TRBD2 (6 bases). The CDR3 length is 16 residues. Germline V gene data show CDR1 as KGHSH and CDR2 as LQKENI. V lost 2 bases and J lost 0, with 8 bases in between. CDR3 protein: CASSPLGGSGANVLTF. In DNA, the CDR3 is TGTGCCAGCTCACCATTGGGGGGCTCTGGGGCCAACGTCCTGACTTTC.

V gene TRBV29-1 combines with J gene TRBJ1-2; D might be TRBD1 (5 bases). The CDR3 spans 14 residues. Trimming cost V 7 bases and J 4 bases, with 19 bases left between them. The germline V gene has CDR1 SQVTM and CDR2 ANQGSEA. The CDR3 DNA is TGCAGCGCACAGGCGCCTGGCCGAGGCTATGGCTACACCTTC. Its protein product is CSAQAPGRGYGYTF.

The J gene is TRBJ2-5, the V gene TRBV19; D is unclear. This CDR3 region has 15 residues. Germline lookup yields CDR1 LNHDA and CDR2 SQIVND (reference sequence). V lost 6 bases and J lost 4, with 18 bases in between. The CDR3 DNA reads as TGTGCCAGTAGGGTGTCTGGCGTTAGCCTAGAGACCCAGTACTTC. Translated: CASRVSGVSLETQYF.

This clone appeared a single time. The chain carries TRBV29-1 and TRBJ1-1, with 8 bases lining up with TRBD1. This CDR3 has 12 amino acids. From germline, CDR1 is SQVTM and CDR2 ANQGSEA. V gave up 6 bases and J gave up 6 bases; unmatched junction bases: 6. CDR3 coding DNA: TGCAGCGTGGGCAGGGGGCGTTCTGAAGCTTTCTTT. This encodes CSVGRGRSEAFF. The variable domain in full, completed from reference TRBV29-1 and TRBJ1-1, reads SAVISQKPSRDICQRGTSLTIQCQVDSQVTMMFWYRQQPGQSLTLIATANQGSEATYESGFVIDKFPISRPNLTFSTLTVSNMSPEDSSIYLCSVGRGRSEAFFGQGTRLTVV.

The rearrangement joins TRBV28 to TRBJ2-1, with D perhaps TRBD2 (6 bases). This CDR3 spans 12 amino acids. The V and J ends lost 6 bases and 10 bases respectively, with 13 bases between them. CDR1 MDHEN and CDR2 SYDVKM come from the germline V gene. DNA of the CDR3: TGTGCCAGCAGAACGCCGGGAGCAGAGCAGTTCTTC. The encoded protein is CASRTPGAEQFF.

The CDR3 region has the DNA TGTGCCACCAGTGGTGGGACAGGGGGCTTACATGAGCAGTTCTTC. This gives the protein CATSGGTGGLHEQFF. The V and J genes are TRBV24-1 and TRBJ2-1, with TRBD1 identical over 12 bases. Per germline, CDR1 KGHDR and CDR2 SFDVKD. J was trimmed by 8 bases and V by 5 bases; bases with no gene match: 6. CDR3 length: 15 residues.

The J gene is TRBJ1-5, the V gene TRBV7-2; unclear D gene. Germline assignment: CDR1 SGHTA and CDR2 FQGNSA. This CDR3 comprises 14 residues. The V and J ends lost 5 bases and 0 bases respectively, with 8 bases between them. The CDR3 DNA sequence: TGTGCCAGCAGCATCGACTTTAGCAATCAGCCCCAGCATTTT. Translation: CASSIDFSNQPQHF.

This sequence joins TRBV16 and TRBJ1-4; D is unclear. The CDR3 spans 15 residues. From germline, CDR1 is KGHSY and CDR2 FQNENV. Trimming left V 3 bases short and J 0 bases short, with 8 bases between. The CDR3 coding sequence is TGTGCCAGCAGCCATAATAGAGCAACTAATGAAAAACTGTTTTTT. Protein sequence: CASSHNRATNEKLFF.

V is TRBV5-1 and J is TRBJ1-6; D may be TRBD1 (6 bases). The CDR3 runs 14 residues. Germline CDR1 SGHRS, CDR2 YFSETQ. The V and J ends lost 4 bases and 6 bases respectively, with 11 bases between them. The CDR3 reads CASSKDSGNSPLHF. Written as DNA, the CDR3 is TGCGCCAGCAGCAAGGACAGTGGTAATTCACCCCTCCACTTT.

The chain links TRBV14 to TRBJ2-7, with 8 positions matching TRBD2. This CDR3 spans 15 amino acids. Germline trimming cut 4 bases from V and 3 bases from J; bases unmatched to any gene: 8. Germline V gene data show CDR1 as SGHDN and CDR2 as FVKESK. The CDR3 DNA sequence: TGTGCCAGCAGCCGATCGCGGGGGGCATTCTACGAGCAGTACTTC. It encodes CASSRSRGAFYEQYF.

This clone was detected only a few times. The chain links TRBV12-5 to TRBJ2-5; no firm D call. V dropped 3 bases and J dropped 1 base, with 12 bases sitting between them. CDR1 and CDR2 from the germline V gene are LGHNT and FRNRAP. The CDR3 extends over 15 amino acids. The CDR3 nucleotides read TGTGCTAGTGGTTTCCGAACAGACCCCCAAGAGACCCAGTACTTC. This codes for CASGFRTDPQETQYF. The variable domain in full, completed from reference TRBV12-5 and TRBJ2-5, reads DARVTQTPRHKVTEMGQEVTMRCQPILGHNTVFWYRQTMMQGLELLAYFRNRAPLDDSGMPKDRFSAEMPDATLATLKIQPSEPRDSAVYFCASGFRTDPQETQYFGPGTRLLVL.